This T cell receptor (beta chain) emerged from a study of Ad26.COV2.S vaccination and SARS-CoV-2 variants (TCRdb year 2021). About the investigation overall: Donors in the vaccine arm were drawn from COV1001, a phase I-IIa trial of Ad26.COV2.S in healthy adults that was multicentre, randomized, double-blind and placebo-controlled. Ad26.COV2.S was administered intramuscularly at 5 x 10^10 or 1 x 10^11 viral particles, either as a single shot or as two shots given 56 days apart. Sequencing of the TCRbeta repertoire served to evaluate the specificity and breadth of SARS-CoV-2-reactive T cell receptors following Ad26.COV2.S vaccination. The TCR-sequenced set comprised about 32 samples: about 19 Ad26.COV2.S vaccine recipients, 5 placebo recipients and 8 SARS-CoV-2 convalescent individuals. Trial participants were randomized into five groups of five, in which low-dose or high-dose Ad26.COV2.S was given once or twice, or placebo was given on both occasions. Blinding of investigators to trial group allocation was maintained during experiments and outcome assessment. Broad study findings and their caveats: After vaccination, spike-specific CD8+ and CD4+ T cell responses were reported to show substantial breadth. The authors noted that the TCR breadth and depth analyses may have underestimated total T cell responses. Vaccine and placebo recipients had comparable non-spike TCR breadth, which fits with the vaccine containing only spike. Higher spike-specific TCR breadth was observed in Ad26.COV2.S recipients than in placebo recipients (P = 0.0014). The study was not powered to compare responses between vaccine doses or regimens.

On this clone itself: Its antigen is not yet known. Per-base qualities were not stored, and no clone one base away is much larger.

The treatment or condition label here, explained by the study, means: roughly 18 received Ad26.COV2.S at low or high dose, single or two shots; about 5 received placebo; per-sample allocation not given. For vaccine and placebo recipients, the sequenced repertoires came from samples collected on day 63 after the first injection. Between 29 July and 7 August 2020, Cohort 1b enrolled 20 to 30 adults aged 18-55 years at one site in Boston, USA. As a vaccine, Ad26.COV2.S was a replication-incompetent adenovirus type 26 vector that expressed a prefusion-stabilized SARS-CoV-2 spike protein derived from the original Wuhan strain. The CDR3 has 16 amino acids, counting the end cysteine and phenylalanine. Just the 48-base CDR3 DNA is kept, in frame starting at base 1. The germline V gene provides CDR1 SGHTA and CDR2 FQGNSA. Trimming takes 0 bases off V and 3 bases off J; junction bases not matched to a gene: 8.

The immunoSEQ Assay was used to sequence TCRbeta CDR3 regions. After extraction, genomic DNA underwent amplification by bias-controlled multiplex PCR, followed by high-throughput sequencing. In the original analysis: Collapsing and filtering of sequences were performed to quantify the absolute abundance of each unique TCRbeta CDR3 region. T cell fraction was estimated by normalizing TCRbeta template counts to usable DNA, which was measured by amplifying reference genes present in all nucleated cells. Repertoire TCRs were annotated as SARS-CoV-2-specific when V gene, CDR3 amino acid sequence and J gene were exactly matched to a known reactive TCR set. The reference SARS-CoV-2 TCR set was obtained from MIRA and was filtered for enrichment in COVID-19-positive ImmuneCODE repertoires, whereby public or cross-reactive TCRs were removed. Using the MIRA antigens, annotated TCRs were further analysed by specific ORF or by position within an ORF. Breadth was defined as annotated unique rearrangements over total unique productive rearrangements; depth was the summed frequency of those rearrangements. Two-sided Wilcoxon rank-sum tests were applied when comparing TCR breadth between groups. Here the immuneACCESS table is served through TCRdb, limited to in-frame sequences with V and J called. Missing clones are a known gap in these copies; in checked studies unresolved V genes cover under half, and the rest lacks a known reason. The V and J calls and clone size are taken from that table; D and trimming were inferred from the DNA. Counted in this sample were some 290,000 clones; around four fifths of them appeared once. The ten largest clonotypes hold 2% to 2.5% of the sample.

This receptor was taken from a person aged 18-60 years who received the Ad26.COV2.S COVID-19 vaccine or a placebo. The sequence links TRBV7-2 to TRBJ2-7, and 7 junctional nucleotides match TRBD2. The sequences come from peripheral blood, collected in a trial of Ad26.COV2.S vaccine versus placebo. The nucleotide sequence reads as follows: TGTGCCAGCAGCTTAGCGTTCTCGCGGGGGATCTACGAGCAGTACTTC. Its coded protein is CASSLAFSRGIYEQYF. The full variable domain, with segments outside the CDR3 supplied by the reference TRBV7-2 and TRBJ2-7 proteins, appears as GAGVSQSPSNKVTEKGKDVELRCDPISGHTALYWYRQSLGQGLEFLIYFQGNSAPDKSGLPSDRFSAERTGGSVSTLTIQRTQQEDSAVYLCASSLAFSRGIYEQYFGPGTRLTVT.